The T cell receptor (beta chain) under discussion was sequenced for a study of OX40 agonist ivuxolimab in advanced cancers. About the study: Partial responses were achieved by three patients: one hepatocellular carcinoma, two cutaneous melanoma. Study outcomes and limitations: The study found among the lowest clonal expansion in partial responders at 0.1-3.0 mg/kg. More expanded clones were found, on average, in CD8+ than in CD4+ T cells.

Germline V gene lookup returns CDR1 MGHRA and CDR2 YSYEKL. V lost 0 bases and J 7 bases, leaving 10 bases between the germline ends. The length of the CDR3 is 14 residues. This table comes from immunoSEQ multiplex PCR, and its TCRdb copy is limited to in-frame clones, with some not included. The sample comprises about 77,000 clones, roughly 89% of which are singletons, and around 2.4% rests with the top ten. This clone has just one count. Its antigen is unidentified. This rearrangement joins TRBV4-1 to TRBJ2-1, with D possibly matching TRBD1 (5 bases). Sample: CD4+ or CD8+ T cells sorted from blood, taken in a trial of the OX40 agonist ivuxolimab. The clonotype was recovered from an adult with an advanced solid tumor such as melanoma, head and neck, liver or kidney cancer. CDR3 in DNA: TGCGCCAGCAGCCAAGATGACAGATGGAATGAGCAGTTCTTC. Amino acid sequence: CASSQDDRWNEQFF.